This T cell receptor (beta chain) was obtained from a study of regulatory T cells in long-lasting Graves disease. Study results and caveats: With a few thousand shared public clonotypes, persistent patients exceeded new patients, who shared about a thousand. TRBV28, TRBJ1-2 and TRBJ2-5 were favored in persistent disease.

In germline, CDR1 is SGHTA, CDR2 FQGTGA. The CDR3 sequence is 15 residues long. V was trimmed by 5 bases and J by 3 bases, leaving 14 bases between them. CDR3-region Arm-PCR and iRepertoire HTBI primers produced the TCR beta libraries. TCRdb reprocessed the multiplex PCR reads with MiXCR, giving one entry per CDR3 protein. Here the sample spans a few hundred thousand distinct CDR3 sequences, roughly 18% being singletons. As for time point: newly diagnosed GD, antithyroid drugs for less than 3 months. RNA extracted from PBMCs served as the sequencing template. This clonotype has at least ten counts. The antigen is not known. Another study also made use of these data, one on T cells in Graves' hyperthyroidism and ophthalmopathy. That source adds: From stable hyperthyroidism, ophthalmopathy was set apart by a 13 V-J model.

The source was peripheral blood mononuclear cells (PBMCs), collected at new diagnosis, from a patient treated with antithyroid drugs. The clonotype comes from a woman younger than 45 with Graves disease. This chain uses TRBV7-3 with TRBJ2-1; D is possibly TRBD2 (5 bases). This CDR3 is CASSPPGSGYNEQFF. Here the CDR3 DNA reads TGTGCCAGCAGCCCCCCGGGAAGTGGCTACAATGAGCAGTTCTTC.